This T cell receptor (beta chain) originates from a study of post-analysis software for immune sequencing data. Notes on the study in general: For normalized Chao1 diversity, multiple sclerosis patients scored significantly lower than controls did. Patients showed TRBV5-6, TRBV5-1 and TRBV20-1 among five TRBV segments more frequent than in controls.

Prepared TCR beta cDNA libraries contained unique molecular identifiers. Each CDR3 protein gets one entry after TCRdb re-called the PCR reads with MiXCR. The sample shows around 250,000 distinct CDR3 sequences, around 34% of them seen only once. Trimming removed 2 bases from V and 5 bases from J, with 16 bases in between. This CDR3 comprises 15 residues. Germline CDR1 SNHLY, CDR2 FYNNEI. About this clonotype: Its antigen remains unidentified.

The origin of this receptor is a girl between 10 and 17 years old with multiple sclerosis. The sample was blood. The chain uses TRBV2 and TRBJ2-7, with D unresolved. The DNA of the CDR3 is TGTGCCAGCAGTGAAATGGGTCTCCCGAGTAACGAGCAGTACTTC. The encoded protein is CASSEMGLPSNEQYF.